Listed below are T cell receptor beta chains from one sample, sequenced in a study of early T cells in non-severe SARS-CoV-2 infection. Using its own MiXCR run on the 5' RACE reads, TCRdb lists one record per CDR3 protein. This table holds about 83,000 distinct CDR3 sequences, about 12% found once. The sample taken for sequencing was whole blood. The source of these receptors is an adult who was a healthcare worker with PCR-confirmed SARS-CoV-2 infection or an uninfected control (not recorded which). The CDR3 runs from the conserved cysteine through the conserved F or W. Each record gives: J gene, V gene, clone size, D gene, CDR3 protein, CDR3 DNA. The D gene is left open where the match is weak. The size field is filled for only some rows; it gives once, few, many or a size class.

TRBJ2-1 | TRBV19 | - | - | CASSPLTRLLYNEQFF | TGTGCCAGTAGCCCACTTACTCGACTCCTGTACAATGAGCAGTTCTTC
TRBJ2-1 | TRBV4-3 | - | - | CASSVRGYNEQFF | TGCGCCAGCAGCGTCCGGGGATACAATGAGCAGTTCTTC
TRBJ2-5 | TRBV12-3/TRBV12-4 | - | TRBD2 | CASRRTSQRETQYF | TGTGCCAGCAGAAGGACTAGCCAAAGAGAGACCCAGTACTTC
TRBJ1-5 | TRBV29-1 | few | - | CSVGPGSNQPQHF | TGCAGCGTTGGACCCGGGAGCAATCAGCCCCAGCATTTT
TRBJ2-1 | TRBV29-1 | - | - | CSVDRGADEQFF | TGCAGCGTCGATCGGGGGGCCGATGAGCAGTTCTTC
TRBJ2-7 | TRBV19 | - | - | CASSMAGGEQYF | TGTGCCAGTAGTATGGCCGGGGGCGAGCAGTACTTC
TRBJ2-1 | TRBV12-5 | few | TRBD1 | CASGFASLRGRLDNEQFF | TGTGCTAGTGGTTTTGCGTCTCTAAGGGGGCGGCTTGACAATGAGCAGTTCTTC
TRBJ2-2 | TRBV7-3 | many | - | CASSLSHTGELFF | TGTGCCAGCAGCTTATCACACACCGGGGAGCTGTTTTTT
TRBJ1-1 | TRBV27 | - | - | CASSLSTTVNTEAFF | TGTGCCAGCAGTTTATCGACGACAGTGAACACTGAAGCTTTCTTT
TRBJ2-3 | TRBV7-9 | many | - | CASSFWVVPDTQYF | TGTGCCAGCAGCTTTTGGGTAGTTCCAGATACGCAGTATTTT
TRBJ1-5 | TRBV18 | - | - | CASSPQGGSNQPQHF | TGTGCCAGCTCACCGCAGGGAGGGAGCAATCAGCCCCAGCATTTT
TRBJ1-4 | TRBV11-2 | - | - | CASSFTGVGEKLFF | TGTGCCAGCAGTTTCACCGGGGTTGGTGAAAAACTGTTTTTT
TRBJ2-1 | TRBV5-1 | - | - | CASSLRGTPNEQFF | TGCGCCAGCAGCTTGAGGGGGACTCCCAATGAGCAGTTCTTC
TRBJ2-5 | TRBV6-6 | - | TRBD2 | CASSPTGLAEGETQYF | TGTGCCAGCAGCCCCACGGGACTAGCGGAGGGAGAGACCCAGTACTTC
TRBJ1-1 | TRBV2 | few | - | CASSAGLFTEAFF | TGTGCCAGCAGTGCCGGTTTGTTCACTGAAGCTTTCTTT
TRBJ2-3 | TRBV7-3 | - | - | CASSFPADTQYF | TGTGCCAGCAGCTTTCCGGCGGATACGCAGTATTTT
TRBJ2-5 | TRBV5-4 | - | TRBD1 | CASSVSGTGETQYF | TGTGCCAGCAGCGTGTCGGGGACAGGAGAGACCCAGTACTTC
TRBJ2-3 | TRBV11-3 | many | TRBD1 | CASSRGQSTDTQYF | TGTGCCAGCAGCCGGGGACAGAGCACAGATACGCAGTATTTT
TRBJ1-2 | TRBV6-1 | - | TRBD1 | CASRTGGYGYTF | TGTGCCAGCAGAACAGGGGGCTATGGCTACACCTTC
TRBJ2-7 | TRBV6-5 | - | - | CASRKSYEQYF | TGTGCCAGCCGGAAGAGCTACGAGCAGTACTTC
TRBJ2-7 | TRBV20-1 | - | TRBD2 | CSARSPSGNSYEQYF | TGCAGTGCTAGGTCCCCTAGCGGGAATAGTTACGAGCAGTACTTC
TRBJ1-2 | TRBV4-1 | - | - | CASSRQTQVADHGYTF | TGCGCCAGCAGCCGACAAACTCAAGTGGCGGATCATGGCTACACCTTC
TRBJ2-1 | TRBV5-1 | - | TRBD1 | CASGHGTGGLDEQFF | TGCGCCAGCGGACACGGGACAGGAGGCTTGGATGAGCAGTTCTTC
TRBJ1-2 | TRBV6-6 | - | - | CASSWIRGDGYTF | TGTGCCAGCAGTTGGATCAGGGGCGATGGCTACACCTTC
TRBJ2-7 | TRBV5-1 | many | - | CASAGLSSYEQYF | TGCGCCAGTGCGGGCCTCTCCTCCTACGAGCAGTACTTC
TRBJ1-4 | TRBV4-3 | many | - | CASSHQTTVNEKLFF | TGCGCCAGCAGCCACCAGACGACGGTAAATGAAAAACTGTTTTTT
TRBJ1-6 | TRBV19 | - | - | CASRLYWGDSPLHF | TGTGCCAGCCGCCTGTACTGGGGGGATTCACCCCTCCACTTT
TRBJ2-3 | TRBV7-9 | many | TRBD2 | CASSSRIAAGGSDTQYF | TGTGCCAGCAGCTCCCGTATTGCAGCGGGAGGCTCAGATACGCAGTATTTT
TRBJ1-1 | TRBV5-1 | many | TRBD1 | CASSPTGGASVNTEAFF | TGCGCCAGCAGCCCGACAGGGGGAGCCTCTGTGAACACTGAAGCTTTCTTT
TRBJ2-7 | TRBV28 | - | - | CASSFGGTPSYEQYF | TGTGCCAGCAGTTTTGGGGGGACACCCTCCTACGAGCAGTACTTC
TRBJ1-2 | TRBV19 | many | - | CASSSGGHLANYGYTF | TGTGCCAGTAGCTCCGGAGGACACCTAGCAAACTATGGCTACACCTTC
TRBJ1-1 | TRBV20-1 | - | - | CSAKEGVNTEAFF | TGCAGTGCTAAGGAGGGAGTGAACACTGAAGCTTTCTTT
TRBJ1-1 | TRBV18 | few | TRBD1 | CASSPGGGDGTEAFF | TGTGCCAGCTCACCAGGAGGGGGCGACGGCACTGAAGCTTTCTTT
TRBJ1-5 | TRBV11-3 | - | - | CASSLSRLPEPQHF | TGTGCCAGCAGCTTATCCAGATTACCGGAGCCCCAGCATTTT
TRBJ2-5 | TRBV7-2 | few | TRBD1 | CASSLGGQGSYQETQYF | TGTGCCAGCAGCTTAGGCGGACAGGGGAGTTACCAAGAGACCCAGTACTTC
TRBJ2-3 | TRBV11-2 | - | - | CASSLGGGPSTDTQYF | TGTGCCAGCAGCTTAGGGGGCGGTCCTAGCACAGATACGCAGTATTTT
TRBJ2-3 | TRBV20-1 | few | TRBD2 | CSARRGEGTDTQYF | TGCAGTGCTAGACGCGGGGAGGGGACAGATACGCAGTATTTT
TRBJ1-2 | TRBV6-6 | - | TRBD1 | CASSSPGTGGLSYTF | TGTGCCAGCAGTTCCCCTGGGACAGGGGGTTTGAGCTACACCTTC
TRBJ2-5 | TRBV3-1 | - | - | CASSQREETQYF | TGTGCCAGCAGCCAAAGGGAAGAGACCCAGTACTTC
TRBJ1-1 | TRBV6-6 | few | TRBD1 | CASREGGVFTEAFF | TGTGCCAGCAGGGAAGGGGGCGTTTTCACTGAAGCTTTCTTT
TRBJ2-5 | TRBV19 | - | TRBD2 | CASGTSGILQETQYF | TGTGCCAGCGGGACTAGCGGGATATTACAAGAGACCCAGTACTTC